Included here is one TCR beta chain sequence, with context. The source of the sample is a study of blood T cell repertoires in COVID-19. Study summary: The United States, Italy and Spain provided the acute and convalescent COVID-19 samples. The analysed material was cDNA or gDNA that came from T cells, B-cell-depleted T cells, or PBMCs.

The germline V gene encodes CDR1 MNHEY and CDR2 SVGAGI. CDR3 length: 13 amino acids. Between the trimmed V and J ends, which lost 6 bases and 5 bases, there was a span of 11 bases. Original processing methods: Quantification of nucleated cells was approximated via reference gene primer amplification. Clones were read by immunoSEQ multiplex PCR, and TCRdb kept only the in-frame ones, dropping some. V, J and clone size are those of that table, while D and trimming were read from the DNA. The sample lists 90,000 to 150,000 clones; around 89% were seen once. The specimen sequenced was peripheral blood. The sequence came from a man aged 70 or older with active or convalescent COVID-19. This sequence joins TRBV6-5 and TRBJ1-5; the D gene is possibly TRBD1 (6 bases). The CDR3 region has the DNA TGTGCCAGCAGAGAGACAGGAGATCAGCCCCAGCATTTT. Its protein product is CASRETGDQPQHF.